These 32 T cell receptor beta chains came from one sample sequenced in a study of blood T cell repertoires in COVID-19. Only in-frame clones appear in the TCRdb table, and some are missing; sequencing was by immunoSEQ multiplex PCR. The sample lists about 53,000 clones; around 72% were seen once. The sequenced material came from peripheral blood. Receptor source: a human donor with active or convalescent COVID-19. The donor label of this sample is uncertain.

This sequence joins TRBV6-5 and TRBJ1-2; D is uncertain. Deletions cut 5 bases from V and 7 bases from J, with 17 bases between. From germline, CDR1 is MNHEY and CDR2 SVGAGI. This CDR3 has 14 amino acids. The CDR3 reads CASSQSSRTAGYTF. The CDR3, as DNA: TGTGCCAGCAGTCAATCCTCACGAACAGCTGGCTACACCTTC.

V gene TRBV30 combines with J gene TRBJ1-2; D might be TRBD1 (6 bases). The V gene's germline CDR1 is GTSNPN and CDR2 SVGIG (reference sequence). Trimming cost V 3 bases and J 7 bases, with 24 bases left between them. There are 16 residues in the CDR3. The CDR3: CAWSPSQGQTFAGYTF. The CDR3, as DNA: TGTGCCTGGAGCCCCTCCCAGGGACAAACTTTTGCTGGCTACACCTTC.

This clone occurred once. The chain joins TRBV4-3 to TRBJ2-7; D perhaps matches TRBD1 (5 bases). The germline V gene encodes CDR1 LGHNA and CDR2 YSLEER. The CDR3 contains 15 residues. V shed 0 bases and J shed 2 bases, with 11 bases lying between them. CDR3 sequence (DNA): TGCGCCAGCAGCCAAGATGACCAGGGTGCCTACGAGCAGTACTTC. Translating it yields CASSQDDQGAYEQYF.

The J gene is TRBJ2-2, the V gene TRBV7-9, with TRBD1 matching over 7 bases. After removal of 0 bases from V and 6 bases from J, the junction contained 7 bases not matched to a gene. The CDR3 length is 16 residues. Germline CDR1 SEHNR, CDR2 FQNEAQ (reference sequence). The CDR3 nucleotides read TGTGCCAGCAGCTTAGCGACAGGGTACAGCCCCGGGGAGCTGTTTTTT. Its protein is CASSLATGYSPGELFF.

The chain employs TRBV5-5 and TRBJ1-3, with TRBD1 matching 8 bases. This CDR3 region has 14 residues. The V and J ends lost 4 bases and 5 bases, in that order; junction bases with no gene match: 5. Germline values: CDR1 SGHKS, CDR2 YYEKEE (reference sequence). CDR3 protein: CASSTGQGRNTIYF. CDR3 coding DNA: TGTGCCAGCAGCACCGGACAGGGTAGAAACACCATATATTTT.

The chain is built from TRBV12-5 and TRBJ1-2; TRBD1 matches 7 bases. Germline loops: CDR1 LGHNT, CDR2 FRNRAP. V shed 6 bases, J shed 4 bases, and the junction held 8 bases outside the gene matches. The CDR3 totals 14 residues. CDR3 loop: CASGKDRDTYGYTF. DNA of the CDR3: TGTGCTAGTGGAAAAGACAGGGACACCTATGGCTACACCTTC.

V is TRBV7-2 and J is TRBJ2-5; 12 nucleotides agree with TRBD2. In germline, CDR1 is SGHTA, CDR2 FQGNSA. This CDR3 has 17 amino acids. V trimming: 0 bases; J trimming: 4 bases; junction bases outside the gene matches: 6. The CDR3 loop reads CASSLAHLAGGGETQYF. CDR3 sequence (DNA): TGTGCCAGCAGCTTAGCGCATCTAGCGGGAGGGGGAGAGACCCAGTACTTC.

This chain connects TRBV5-5 to TRBJ1-2; the D is unclear. The CDR3 covers 13 residues. V lost 1 base to trimming and J lost 7 bases, with 11 bases between them. From germline, CDR1 is SGHKS and CDR2 YYEKEE (reference sequence). CDR3 protein: CASSLSAEAGYTF. CDR3 DNA sequence: TGTGCCAGCAGCTTGTCAGCAGAGGCTGGCTACACCTTC.

The V gene is TRBV19, the J gene TRBJ1-1; 11 positions agree with TRBD1. J gave up 5 bases and V 8 bases, and 13 bases lay outside the gene matches. The CDR3 length is 16 residues. Germline CDR1 is LNHDA and CDR2 is SQIVND (reference sequence). This CDR3 is CASLTRTGGAGTEAFF. The DNA for the CDR3 is TGTGCCAGTTTAACCCGGACAGGGGGCGCAGGGACTGAAGCTTTCTTT.

On this clone itself: The junction shows a germline mismatch at one end, possibly a read error. V gene TRBV13 combines with J gene TRBJ2-1; 14 bases fit TRBD2. The CDR3 has 17 amino acids. From germline, CDR1 is PRHDT and CDR2 FYEKMQ (reference sequence). CDR3 protein: CASSLGTSGSIHNEQFF. The CDR3 DNA reads as TGTGCCAGCAGCCTAGGGACTAGCGGGAGTATCCACAATGAGCAGTTCTTC.

In this sample, this clone turned up once. V and J are TRBV7-9 and TRBJ2-1; 11 bases align to TRBD2. V shed 5 bases and J 6 bases; nucleotides not matched to a gene: 6. CDR3 length: 15 amino acids. Germline CDR1 reads SEHNR; CDR2 reads FQNEAQ (reference sequence). The CDR3 DNA follows: TGTGCCAGCAGCCGATTCGGGACTAGCGGCAATGAGCAGTTCTTC. Translating it yields CASSRFGTSGNEQFF.

This clone was observed a handful of times. The rearrangement uses TRBV18 and TRBJ2-1; 8 bases are shared with TRBD2. The V and J ends lost 1 base and 2 bases, in that order; junction bases with no gene match: 4. Per the germline V gene, CDR1 is KGHSH and CDR2 is LQKENI. The CDR3 runs 16 residues. CDR3 sequence reads: CASSPRSGSTYNEQFF. The CDR3 bases are TGTGCCAGCTCACCACGAAGCGGGAGTACCTACAATGAGCAGTTCTTC.

This chain connects TRBV28 to TRBJ2-7; TRBD1 matches at 7 bases. The CDR3 is 14 residues long. The germline V gene encodes CDR1 MDHEN and CDR2 SYDVKM. V shed 4 bases, J shed 3 bases, and the junction held 6 bases outside the gene matches. The CDR3 DNA reads TGTGCCAGCAGTTCAGGGGGAATGAGCTACGAGCAGTACTTC. This codes for CASSSGGMSYEQYF.

CDR3 in amino acids: CASSPTRTGVEVQYF. CDR3 DNA sequence: TGTGCCAGCAGCCCTACTAGGACAGGGGTGGAAGTGCAGTACTTC. The chain joins TRBV5-4 to TRBJ2-7, with 9 bases that match TRBD1. Looked up from germline, CDR1 is SGHNT and CDR2 is YYREEE (reference sequence). Trimming removed 4 bases from V and 9 bases from J; junction bases left unmatched: 14. The CDR3 runs to 15 residues.

This clone was found a few times. The J gene is TRBJ2-7, the V gene TRBV29-1; 11 nucleotides match TRBD2. CDR3 length: 17 amino acids. Germline-derived CDR1 and CDR2 are SQVTM and ANQGSEA. The V segment lost 6 bases and the J segment 1 base; nucleotides outside the gene matches: 14. CDR3 sequence (DNA): TGCAGCGTCCGATCCGGGACTAGCGGACCACTATCCTACGAGCAGTACTTC. This codes for CSVRSGTSGPLSYEQYF.

This clone was found many times. The CDR3 spells CASSLRTGGIETQYF. The DNA of the CDR3 is TGTGCCAGCAGTTTAAGGACAGGGGGCATTGAGACCCAGTACTTC. This chain joins TRBV28 and TRBJ2-5; 11 bases line up with TRBD1. The germline V gene has CDR1 MDHEN and CDR2 SYDVKM. The V segment lost 2 bases and the J segment 5 bases; nucleotides outside the gene matches: 4. This CDR3 contains 15 residues.

The chain joins TRBV7-2 to TRBJ2-5; the D gene is possibly TRBD2 (5 bases). From germline, CDR1 is SGHTA and CDR2 FQGNSA. The CDR3 totals 13 residues. Between the trimmed V and J ends, which lost 5 bases and 5 bases, there was a span of 12 bases. The DNA of the CDR3 is TGTGCCAGCAGCGGGAGCGCGGTGGAGACCCAGTACTTC. Protein sequence: CASSGSAVETQYF.

The chain is built from TRBV6-2 or TRBV6-3 and TRBJ2-7; D call uncertain. V was trimmed by 2 bases and J by 5 bases, leaving 10 bases between them. CDR3 length: 13 residues. CDR1 MNHEY and CDR2 SVGEGT come from the germline V gene. The CDR3 spells CASSYLEVDEQYF. The CDR3, as DNA: TGTGCCAGCAGTTACCTAGAGGTGGACGAGCAGTACTTC.

This rearrangement joins TRBV19 to TRBJ2-7; unclear D gene. The CDR3 runs 11 residues. Germline values: CDR1 LNHDA, CDR2 SQIVND (reference sequence). V dropped 5 bases and J dropped 1 base, with 3 bases sitting between them. The CDR3 reads CASSASYEQYF. The CDR3 region has the DNA TGTGCCAGTAGTGCGTCCTACGAGCAGTACTTC.

V is TRBV27 and J is TRBJ2-2, with 7 bases matching TRBD1. Germline CDR1 is MNHEY and CDR2 is SMNVEV (reference sequence). Trimming at V came to 0 bases and at J to 6 bases, leaving 7 bases not matched to a gene. The CDR3 runs 16 residues. CDR3 in amino acids: CASSLSSGGMPGELFF. The DNA for the CDR3 is TGTGCCAGCAGTTTATCATCAGGGGGAATGCCCGGGGAGCTGTTTTTT.

About this clone itself: Within the sample, other DNA sequences also encode this same CDR3. J is TRBJ1-4 and V is TRBV12-3 or TRBV12-4; D possibly corresponds to TRBD1 (6 bases). V was pared by 3 bases and J by 5 bases, with 7 bases between. This CDR3 is built from 13 residues. As DNA, the CDR3 is TGTGCCAGCAGTTTGAGGGGGAATGAAAAACTGTTTTTT. This encodes CASSLRGNEKLFF.

This sequence joins TRBV6-2 or TRBV6-3 and TRBJ2-4; no reliable D call. Germline V gives CDR1 MNHEY, CDR2 SVGEGT. Trimming removed 2 bases at V and 0 bases at J, with 5 bases between. The CDR3 extends over 14 amino acids. CDR3 in amino acids: CASSYPVAKNIQYF. For the CDR3, the DNA is TGTGCCAGCAGTTACCCGGTAGCCAAAAACATTCAGTACTTC.

The gene calls are TRBV4-2 and TRBJ1-2; TRBD1 matches at 8 bases. Trimming took 4 bases from V and 8 from J; bases not matched to a gene: 9. Germline V gene lookup returns CDR1 LGHNA and CDR2 YNFKEQ. The CDR3 is 14 amino acids. CDR3 amino acids: CASSPRTGNKGYTF. CDR3 nucleotide sequence: TGTGCCAGCAGCCCCAGGACAGGGAACAAAGGCTACACCTTC.

This rearrangement joins TRBV11-2 to TRBJ2-7, with D perhaps TRBD1 (6 bases). Trimming cost V 1 base and J 2 bases, with 6 bases left between them. Germline V gives CDR1 SGHAT, CDR2 FQNNGV. The CDR3 spans 13 residues. CDR3 DNA sequence: TGTGCCAGCAGCTTAGGGACAGCCTACGAGCAGTACTTC. This sequence encodes CASSLGTAYEQYF.

This chain joins TRBV7-2 and TRBJ2-7; 7 nucleotides match TRBD2. CDR1 and CDR2 (germline): SGHTA, FQGNSA. V lost 5 bases to trimming and J lost 4 bases; unmatched junction nucleotides: 11. The CDR3 is 15 residues long. In DNA form, the CDR3 reads TGTGCCAGCAGCCCGGGTGAGGGAGGGAGATACGAGCAGTACTTC. Encoded protein: CASSPGEGGRYEQYF.

The V gene is TRBV6-2 or TRBV6-3, the J gene TRBJ1-5, with 9 positions matching TRBD1. Germline trimming cut 4 bases from V and 3 bases from J; bases unmatched to any gene: 13. Germline CDR1 is MNHEY and CDR2 is SVGEGT. The CDR3 contains 18 residues. This chain's CDR3 is CASSSGQGVSTFNQPQHF. In DNA, the CDR3 is TGTGCCAGCAGTTCGGGACAGGGCGTCTCAACTTTCAATCAGCCCCAGCATTTT.

This clone was seen only once. The chain is built from TRBV19 and TRBJ2-7; 7 nucleotides agree with TRBD2. The CDR3 sequence is 15 residues long. CDR1 and CDR2 (germline): LNHDA, SQIVND (reference sequence). J lost 2 bases, V lost 3 bases, and 7 bases had no gene match. The CDR3 is CASSIMAGVPYEQYF. For the CDR3, the DNA is TGTGCCAGTAGTATTATGGCGGGAGTTCCCTACGAGCAGTACTTC.

The genes are TRBV3-1 (or the pseudogene TRBV3-2) and TRBJ1-4; a weak D match, TRBD1 (5 bases). This CDR3 is 12 amino acids long. Germline values: CDR1 LGHDT, CDR2 YNNKEL (reference sequence). V was shortened by 3 bases and J by 8 bases, with 7 bases between the two germline ends. The CDR3 nucleotides read TGTGCCAGCAGCCAGTACAGGGAAAAACTGTTTTTT. Translating it yields CASSQYREKLFF.

This chain links TRBV10-3 with TRBJ2-3; D uncertain. Germline CDR1 is ENHRY and CDR2 is SYGVKD. Between the trimmed V and J ends, which lost 6 bases and 4 bases, there was a span of 8 bases. The CDR3 contains 12 residues. CDR3 DNA: TGTGCCATCAGCGAACAAGCAGATACGCAGTATTTT. This translates into CAISEQADTQYF.

This clone was observed a few times. V gene TRBV19 combines with J gene TRBJ2-7; no firm D call. Trimming removed 3 bases from V and 4 bases from J, with 10 bases in between. The CDR3 has 13 amino acids. The germline V gene has CDR1 LNHDA and CDR2 SQIVND (reference sequence). The CDR3 sequence: CASSILYGYEQYF. In nucleotides, the CDR3 is TGTGCCAGTAGTATTCTGTACGGTTACGAGCAGTACTTC.

The chain employs TRBV25-1 and TRBJ1-2, with D possibly being TRBD1 (5 bases). Trimming left V 6 bases short and J 5 bases short, with 7 bases between. The CDR3 sequence is 11 residues long. Germline V gene lookup returns CDR1 MGHDK and CDR2 SYGVNS. The CDR3 sequence: CASRDSYGYTF. The DNA for the CDR3 is TGTGCCAGCAGAGACAGTTATGGCTACACCTTC.

The chain joins TRBV6-1 to TRBJ1-5; D not resolved. The CDR3 has 14 residues. V was clipped by 5 bases and J by 4 bases, with 12 bases between them. Germline assignment: CDR1 MNHNS and CDR2 SASEGT. Here the CDR3 DNA reads TGTGCCAGCAGTTCCCCGGTCATTAATCAGCCCCAGCATTTT. It encodes CASSSPVINQPQHF.